The 18 T cell receptor beta chains below come from one sample, sequenced in a study of T and B cells in COVID-19 patients. TRB rearrangements were amplified by multiplex PCR with BIOMED2 TRB-A/B primers. TCRdb reanalysed the multiplex PCR reads using MiXCR and keeps one entry per CDR3 protein. Among 1,300 to 1,500 distinct CDR3 sequences listed, around 25% were seen once. Each TRB amplification used about 250-550 ng of genomic DNA from blood. Sequencing used blood. Receptor source: a human donor with active COVID-19.

In this sample, this clonotype turned up once. The V gene is TRBV11-1, the J gene TRBJ2-3; 9 bases line up with TRBD1. This CDR3 comprises 14 residues. J gave up 4 bases and V 4 bases, and 3 bases lay outside the gene matches. CDR1 and CDR2 from the germline V gene are SGHAT and FQDESV (reference sequence). The CDR3 reads CASSSDRGADTQYF. DNA of the CDR3: TGTGCCAGCAGCTCGGACAGGGGTGCAGATACGCAGTATTTT.

This clonotype is classed as medium-sized (0.01 to 0.1%). The rearrangement uses TRBV6-1 and TRBJ1-1; 9 bases fit TRBD1. There are 14 residues in the CDR3. J was trimmed by 1 base and V by 7 bases; bases with no gene match: 4. The germline gives CDR1 MNHNS, CDR2 SASEGT. The CDR3 sequence is CASNGGQGNTEAFF. In nucleotides, the CDR3 is TGTGCCAGCAACGGGGGACAGGGGAACACTGAAGCTTTCTTT.

This clonotype is medium-sized in the sample. V usage is TRBV5-1 and J usage is TRBJ2-2; D uncertain. Germline V gene data show CDR1 as SGHRS and CDR2 as YFSETQ. The CDR3 sequence is 15 residues long. The ends were cut back, 0 bases at V and 5 bases at J, with 11 bases in the middle. CDR3 residues: CASSLDGPWTGELFF. In nucleotides, the CDR3 is TGCGCCAGCAGCTTGGATGGTCCTTGGACCGGGGAGCTGTTTTTT.

Worth noting for this clonotype: In this CDR3 the conserved last residue, phenylalanine or tryptophan, is missing, so a read error is likely. The limits of the CDR3 on the DNA are not certain, so only TCRdb's listed CDR3 is given. V usage is TRBV6-5 and J usage is TRBJ2-7; TRBD2, the table's D call, was not compared with the DNA. Looked up from germline, CDR1 is MNHEY and CDR2 is SVGAGI. The length of the CDR3 is 8 amino acids, counting both ends. The CDR3 reads CASSYMAG.

This chain connects TRBV5-6 to TRBJ1-6, with D perhaps TRBD1 (5 bases). Germline V gene lookup returns CDR1 SGHDT and CDR2 YYEEEE. This CDR3 comprises 13 residues. V dropped 3 bases and J dropped 7 bases, with 8 bases sitting between them. Here the CDR3 reads CASSSGRNSPLHF. Here the CDR3 DNA reads TGTGCCAGCAGCTCGGGACGGAATTCACCCCTCCACTTT.

This clonotype is classed as medium-sized. The genes are TRBV6-6 and TRBJ1-5; 10 nucleotides agree with TRBD1. With 4 bases clipped from V and 8 bases from J, the junction kept 5 bases outside the gene matches. The germline CDR1 and CDR2 sequences are MNHNY and SVGAGI (reference sequence). This CDR3 spans 14 amino acids. This CDR3 is CASSSLTGGKPQHF. Here the CDR3 DNA reads TGTGCCAGCAGTTCTTTGACAGGGGGCAAGCCCCAGCATTTT.

This clonotype was seen more than once but under ten times. The chain combines TRBV5-1 with TRBJ2-1; the match to TRBD2 covers 13 bases. V shed 4 bases, J shed 2 bases, and the junction held 3 bases outside the gene matches. Germline CDR1 and CDR2: SGHRS and YFSETQ. The CDR3 extends over 16 amino acids. The CDR3 DNA reads as TGCGCCAGCAGCCCGGGGACTAGCGGGGCCTACAATGAGCAGTTCTTC. As protein: CASSPGTSGAYNEQFF. The entire variable domain, with the rest obtained from reference TRBV5-1 and TRBJ2-1, is as follows: KAGVTQTPRYLIKTRGQQVTLSCSPISGHRSVSWYQQTPGQGLQFLFEYFSETQRNKGNFPGRFSGRQFSNSRSEMNVSTLELGDSALYLCASSPGTSGAYNEQFFGPGTRLTVL.

In this sample, this clonotype is medium-sized (0.01 to 0.1%). The rearrangement links TRBV15 to TRBJ2-7; D perhaps matches TRBD2 (6 bases). V was cut by 5 bases and J by 2 bases, with 13 bases left in between. Germline CDR1 and CDR2: LNHNV and YYDKDF (reference sequence). The CDR3 spans 14 residues. The CDR3 DNA reads as TGTGCCACCAGCCGCCAACGGGAGACCTACGAGCAGTACTTC. Its protein is CATSRQRETYEQYF.

A note on this clonotype: The conserved phenylalanine or tryptophan normally closing the CDR3 is absent here, so this likely arose from a read error. The DNA is left out, because the CDR3 cannot be placed on it with certainty; the CDR3 is given as TCRdb lists it. The chain recombines TRBV6-1 with TRBJ2-1; the table's TRBD1 call for D was not verified on the DNA. The CDR3 spans 10 amino acids, including both terminal residues. Germline CDR1 and CDR2: MNHNS and SASEGT. CDR3 in amino acids: CASSDPGRVT.

V gene TRBV20-1 combines with J gene TRBJ1-3; D not resolved. V lost 5 bases and J lost 6, with 8 bases in between. CDR3 length: 11 amino acids. Looked up from germline, CDR1 is DFQATT and CDR2 is SNEGSKA (reference sequence). DNA of the CDR3: TGCAGTGCTTACCTCCCAAACACCATATATTTT. As protein: CSAYLPNTIYF.

The chain links TRBV7-3 to TRBJ2-1; 12 bases are shared with TRBD2. The CDR3 length is 15 residues. CDR1 is SGHTA, CDR2 FQGTGA, per germline. The V and J ends lost 5 bases and 8 bases, in that order; junction bases with no gene match: 7. The CDR3 coding sequence is TGTGCCAGCAGCCTCCGACTAGCGGGAGTACATGAGCAGTTCTTC. Protein sequence: CASSLRLAGVHEQFF.

This clonotype is deemed medium-sized. The chain links TRBV5-6 to TRBJ1-1; D unclear. CDR1 is SGHDT and CDR2 is YYEEEE in the germline V gene. V lost 1 base and J 4 bases, leaving 11 bases between the germline ends. This CDR3 is built from 14 residues. This CDR3 is CASSLLGGSTEAFF. The CDR3 bases are TGTGCCAGCAGCTTGTTGGGTGGGTCCACTGAAGCTTTCTTT.

By its share, this clonotype is medium-sized. In nucleotides, the CDR3 is TGTGCCAGCACCCTGGACAGGGGCCGGAATGAAAAACTGTTTTTT. Its protein product is CASTLDRGRNEKLFF. The J gene is TRBJ1-4, the V gene TRBV12-3 or TRBV12-4, with 9 bases lining up with TRBD1. The CDR3 extends over 15 amino acids. The trim removed 7 bases at V and 5 bases at J, leaving 8 bases unmatched.

This clonotype qualifies as medium-sized. The rearrangement joins TRBV12-3 or TRBV12-4 to TRBJ2-3, with TRBD2 as a possible D gene (5 bases). The ends were cut back, 8 bases at V and 9 bases at J, with 15 bases in the middle. This CDR3 contains 12 residues. The CDR3 DNA is TGTGCCAGCCTATCCCGATCGGGGACGCAGTATTTT. It translates to CASLSRSGTQYF.

The rearrangement uses TRBV20-1 and TRBJ2-7, with TRBD2 matching over 10 bases. The germline V gene has CDR1 DFQATT and CDR2 SNEGSKA (reference sequence). The ends lost 0 bases at V and 2 bases at J; junction bases unmatched: 4. The CDR3 runs 15 residues. In nucleotides, the CDR3 is TGCAGTGCTAGAGATCACACTAGCGGGGCCTACGAGCAGTACTTC. This translates into CSARDHTSGAYEQYF.

Sample share makes this clonotype medium-sized (0.01 to 0.1%). The rearrangement joins TRBV18 to TRBJ1-5, with 10 bases fitting TRBD1. In germline, CDR1 is KGHSH, CDR2 LQKENI. This CDR3 has 17 amino acids. Trimming took 4 bases from V and 1 from J; bases not matched to a gene: 7. In nucleotides, the CDR3 is TGTGCCAGCTCACGACTCGGACAGGGGGTGAGCAATCAGCCCCAGCATTTT. Its translation: CASSRLGQGVSNQPQHF.

This clonotype is judged medium-sized. The genes are TRBV6-1 and TRBJ2-3; 14 nucleotides align to TRBD2. The CDR3 spans 17 residues. The germline V gene encodes CDR1 MNHNS and CDR2 SASEGT. The junction had 5 bases not matched to a gene; V was cut back by 3 bases and J by 3 bases. The CDR3 coding sequence is TGTGCCAGCAGTGATATGACTAGCGGGGGGGCAACAGATACGCAGTATTTT. Its translation: CASSDMTSGGATDTQYF.

A remark on this clonotype: A much more abundant neighbour one base away suggests this may be a read error. The V and J genes are TRBV11-1 and TRBJ2-2, with D perhaps matching TRBD2 (5 bases). The V gene's germline CDR1 is SGHAT and CDR2 FQDESV (reference sequence). V was pared by 5 bases and J by 1 base, with 17 bases between. The CDR3 is 17 amino acids. The CDR3 DNA reads TGTGCCAGCAGCCTAACCTATAACGGGATGAACACCGGGGAGCTGTTTTTT. It is translated as CASSLTYNGMNTGELFF. Combining the CDR3 with reference TRBV11-1 and TRBJ2-2 gives the whole variable domain EAEVAQSPRYKITEKSQAVAFWCDPISGHATLYWYRQILGQGPELLVQFQDESVVDDSQLPKDRFSAERLKGVDSTLKIQPAELGDSAMYLCASSLTYNGMNTGELFFGEGSRLTVL.